The 7 T cell receptor beta chains given below trace back to one sample, sequenced in a study of blood T cell repertoires in COVID-19. The assay was immunoSEQ multiplex PCR, and TCRdb's table has in-frame clones only and misses some. Of about 110,000 clones detected, nearly 80% appear once; the ten largest clones hold 16%. The sequencing sample was made of peripheral blood. The receptors come from a woman of 80 years or more with active or convalescent COVID-19.

J is TRBJ2-1 and V is TRBV7-9; the match to TRBD2 covers 13 bases. V gave up 3 bases and J gave up 9 bases; unmatched junction bases: 5. The CDR3 is 15 residues long. Germline V lookup: CDR1 SEHNR, CDR2 FQNEAQ (reference sequence). The CDR3 reads CASSFGLAGVGEQFF. CDR3 nucleotide sequence: TGTGCCAGCAGCTTCGGACTAGCGGGAGTAGGTGAGCAGTTCTTC.

This clone was detected only a few times. This chain uses TRBV2 with TRBJ2-7; TRBD1 agrees at 7 bases. Germline lookup yields CDR1 SNHLY and CDR2 FYNNEI. Trimming cost V 3 bases and J 4 bases; bases outside gene matches: 6. There are 14 residues in the CDR3. The CDR3 sequence is CASSDQGQSYEQYF. The CDR3, as DNA: TGTGCCAGCAGTGATCAGGGACAGTCGTACGAGCAGTACTTC.

This chain uses TRBV7-9 with TRBJ1-4; a weak D match, TRBD1 (6 bases). Trimming took off 6 bases at V and 8 bases at J, with 16 bases between the two ends. The CDR3 loop spans 14 amino acids. Germline V gene data show CDR1 as SEHNR and CDR2 as FQNEAQ (reference sequence). The CDR3 is CASRATGYLEKLFF. For the CDR3, the DNA is TGTGCCAGCAGGGCGACAGGTTATCTGGAAAAACTGTTTTTT.

The CDR3 sequence is CSVEDPWTGGNEQYF. The CDR3 DNA reads as TGCAGCGTTGAAGATCCATGGACAGGGGGCAACGAGCAGTACTTC. This chain joins TRBV29-1 and TRBJ2-7; 11 bases are a match to TRBD1. Looked up from germline, CDR1 is SQVTM and CDR2 is ANQGSEA. There are 15 residues in the CDR3. V was clipped by 0 bases and J by 5 bases; unmatched bases: 6.

The chain links TRBV5-4 to TRBJ2-3, with D tentatively TRBD2 (5 bases). The germline V gene has CDR1 SGHNT and CDR2 YYREEE (reference sequence). V lost 0 bases and J lost 0, with 11 bases in between. This CDR3 region has 16 residues. The CDR3 reads CASSLAGADSTDTQYF. CDR3 nucleotide sequence: TGTGCCAGCAGCTTGGCCGGAGCGGATAGCACAGATACGCAGTATTTT.

The V call is TRBV28, the J call TRBJ2-7; possibly TRBD2 for D (7 bases). The CDR3 has 15 amino acids. Germline V CDR1 and CDR2: MDHEN, SYDVKM. Trimming cost V 8 bases and J 4 bases, with 21 bases left between them. The chain's CDR3 is CASWGGGRGLYEQYF. DNA of the CDR3: TGTGCCAGCTGGGGAGGGGGACGCGGGTTATACGAGCAGTACTTC.

V usage is TRBV15 and J usage is TRBJ1-2; 10 bases align to TRBD1. Trimming cost V 3 bases and J 4 bases; bases outside gene matches: 5. CDR1 and CDR2 from the germline V gene are LNHNV and YYDKDF (reference sequence). There are 15 residues in the CDR3. The CDR3 coding sequence is TGTGCCACCAGCAGGGGGGACAGGGGAGTCTATGGCTACACCTTC. The encoded protein is CATSRGDRGVYGYTF.